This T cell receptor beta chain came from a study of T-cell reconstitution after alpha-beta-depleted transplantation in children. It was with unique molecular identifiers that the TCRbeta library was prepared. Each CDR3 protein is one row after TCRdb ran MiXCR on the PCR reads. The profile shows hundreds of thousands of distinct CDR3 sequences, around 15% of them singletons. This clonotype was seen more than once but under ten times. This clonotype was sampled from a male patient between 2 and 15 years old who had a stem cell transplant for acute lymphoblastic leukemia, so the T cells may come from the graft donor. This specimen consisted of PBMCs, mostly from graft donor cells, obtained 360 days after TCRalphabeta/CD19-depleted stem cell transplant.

The CDR3 region has the DNA TGTGCCAGCAGTACTAGCGTAAGGGCCTACGAGCAGTACTTC. It translates to CASSTSVRAYEQYF. V and J are TRBV12-3 or TRBV12-4 and TRBJ2-7; 7 bases match TRBD2. CDR3 length equals 14 residues. Trimming removed 5 bases from V and 2 bases from J; junction bases left unmatched: 6.